What follows is one T cell receptor (beta chain) and its context. This sample is drawn from a study of blood T cell repertoires in COVID-19. Overall study: The samples span acute and convalescent COVID-19 from the United States, Italy and Spain. In each case, the material was cDNA or gDNA derived from T cells, B-cell-depleted T cells, or PBMCs.

Germline lookup yields CDR1 SGHRS and CDR2 YFSETQ. The CDR3 covers 15 residues. J lost 2 bases, V lost 0 bases, and 3 bases had no gene match. Authors' processing steps: Reference gene primer amplification in the assay estimated nucleated cell counts. The method was immunoSEQ multiplex PCR; TCRdb's version includes in-frame clones alone and lacks a portion of them. The D gene and trimming were derived from the DNA, and the V and J assignments and clone size from that table. The sample has approximately 120,000 clones, roughly 88% seen once. The chain uses TRBV5-1 and TRBJ2-3, with 7 positions matching TRBD1. Sequencing input: peripheral blood. This TCR was recovered from an elderly woman with acute or convalescent COVID-19. CDR3 bases: TGCGCCAGCAGCTTGGTGGGACAGTACACAGATACGCAGTATTTT. This gives the protein CASSLVGQYTDTQYF.